Sequencing of this T cell receptor beta chain was carried out in a study of OX40 agonist ivuxolimab in advanced cancers. Germline CDR1 is MNHNY and CDR2 is SVGAGI (reference sequence). The CDR3 sequence is 14 residues long. V was clipped by 2 bases and J by 6 bases; unmatched bases: 7. Data came from immunoSEQ multiplex PCR; TCRdb stores just in-frame clones and leaves some out. The sample holds approximately 24,000 clones; around 76% are singletons and the top ten take 12% to 15%. The receptor was derived from an adult with an advanced solid tumor such as melanoma, head and neck, liver or kidney cancer. The material sequenced was CD4+ or CD8+ T cells sorted from blood, taken in a trial of the OX40 agonist ivuxolimab. The chain carries TRBV6-6 and TRBJ2-7, with TRBD2 identical over 7 bases. CDR3 region: CASSYGRASGEQYF. The DNA for the CDR3 is TGTGCCAGCAGTTACGGGAGGGCCTCGGGCGAGCAGTACTTC.